The entry that follows covers one T cell receptor beta chain sequence. Antigen: not known. The CDR3 is 17 residues long. V shed 3 bases, J shed 7 bases, and the junction held 13 bases outside the gene matches. In germline, CDR1 is MGHRA, CDR2 YSYEKL. This sample is part of a study of T cell responses to AZD1222 COVID-19 vaccine. Study-wide points: Females made up more of the donors, who were largely white British, and clonal diversity may have come out too low. Reportedly, close to half of spike-specific TCRs are directed against unmutated variant regions. All repertoire sampling was performed exclusively after the peak T cell response. Spike-wide vaccine-associated CD4 TCRs dominated at 160-218 and 743-854.

Measured with immunoSEQ multiplex PCR; TCRdb has only the in-frame clones, and not every one. The profile shows roughly 100,000 clones, approximately 87% of them singletons. The chain carries TRBV4-1 and TRBJ2-5, with 11 bases identical to TRBD2. The sequence was collected from an adult in good health. Sample: peripheral blood, taken on day 0 of AZD1222 vaccination. CDR3 sequence reads: CASSQTTSGGTSGTQYF. Written as DNA, the CDR3 is TGCGCCAGCAGCCAGACCACTAGCGGGGGTACCTCGGGGACCCAGTACTTC.